This T cell receptor beta chain is from a study of blood T cell repertoires in COVID-19. Across the study: Both acute and convalescent COVID-19 samples were obtained from the United States, Italy and Spain. Sources were T cells, B-cell-depleted T cells, or PBMCs; the material itself was cDNA or gDNA.

V lost 2 bases and J lost 3, with 12 bases in between. CDR1 is SGHNT, CDR2 YENEEA, per germline. CDR3 length equals 15 residues. Original analysis: Amplification from reference gene primers served as the basis for estimated nucleated cell counts. Sequencing was performed with immunoSEQ multiplex PCR; in TCRdb, only in-frame clones are kept and a portion is missing. The V and J calls and clone size come from that table; D and trimming were worked out from the DNA. Here the sample spans some 48,000 clones, more than 90% being singletons. This clone turned up a few times. This sequence joins TRBV11-3 and TRBJ2-3, with TRBD2 as a possible D gene (6 bases). This TCR was sampled from a man between 65 and 80 years old with active COVID-19. Sequenced: peripheral blood. CDR3 nucleotide sequence: TGTGCCAGCAGCTTATCGGGGGACGGAACAGATACGCAGTATTTT. It specifies CASSLSGDGTDTQYF.